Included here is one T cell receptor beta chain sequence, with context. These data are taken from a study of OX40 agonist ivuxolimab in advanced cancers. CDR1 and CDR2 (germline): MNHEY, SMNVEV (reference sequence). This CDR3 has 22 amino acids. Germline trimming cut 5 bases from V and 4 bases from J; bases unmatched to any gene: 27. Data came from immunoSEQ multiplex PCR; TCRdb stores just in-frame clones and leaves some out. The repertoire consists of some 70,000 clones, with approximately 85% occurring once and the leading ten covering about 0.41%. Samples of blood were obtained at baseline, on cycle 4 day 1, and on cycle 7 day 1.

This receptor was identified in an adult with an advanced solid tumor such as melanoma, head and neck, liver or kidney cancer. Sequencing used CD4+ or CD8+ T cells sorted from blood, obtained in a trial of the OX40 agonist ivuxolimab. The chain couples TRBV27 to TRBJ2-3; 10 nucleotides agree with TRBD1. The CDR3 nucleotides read TGTGCCAGCAGTCTCCGACCGGACAGGGGGACCCTTAGCGGGGAGTCAGCAGATACGCAGTATTTT. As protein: CASSLRPDRGTLSGESADTQYF.